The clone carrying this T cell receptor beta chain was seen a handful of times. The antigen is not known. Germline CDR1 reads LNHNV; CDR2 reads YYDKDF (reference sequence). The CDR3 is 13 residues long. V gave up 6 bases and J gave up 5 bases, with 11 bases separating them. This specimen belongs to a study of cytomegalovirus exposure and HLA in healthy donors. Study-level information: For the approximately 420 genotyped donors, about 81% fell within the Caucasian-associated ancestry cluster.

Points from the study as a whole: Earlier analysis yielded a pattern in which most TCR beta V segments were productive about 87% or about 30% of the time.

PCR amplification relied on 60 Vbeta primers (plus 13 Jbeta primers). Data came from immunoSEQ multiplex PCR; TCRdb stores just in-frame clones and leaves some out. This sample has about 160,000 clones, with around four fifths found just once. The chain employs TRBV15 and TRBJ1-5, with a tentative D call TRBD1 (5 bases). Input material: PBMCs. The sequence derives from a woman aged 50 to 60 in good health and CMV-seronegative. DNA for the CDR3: TGTGCCACCAGTCCGGGACTAGATCAGCCCCAGCATTTT. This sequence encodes CATSPGLDQPQHF.